The entry below describes one TCR beta chain. What this receptor recognizes is not known. The sample holds no much larger clone one base away, and base qualities are not on file. These data come from a study of shared clonotypes between healthy human individuals (dated by TCRdb to between 2020 and 2021). About the investigation overall: The cohort comprised a couple of women and a few men aged 18 to 49 years. To estimate repertoire size and how much clonotype sharing occurs between individuals, the study deeply sequenced the blood TCR repertoires of five healthy adults. Libraries were prepared and TCR repertoires were sequenced by different laboratories using diverse techniques, in order to increase sequencing depth and limit assay-specific biases. Between about 0.94 and 8.9 billion PBMCs per donor were obtained by leukapheresis.

The donors were healthy, HIV-negative adults who had no recently reported acute infections or vaccinations. Only Caucasian adults living in Nashville, Tennessee, USA were represented among the donors. For unsorted samples, tens of millions of PBMCs were counted, and genomic DNA was extracted using the QIAamp DNA Blood Mini kit. After blood collection by leukapheresis, PBMCs were isolated using Ficoll-Histopaque density gradient centrifugation and then cryopreserved in the vapor phase of liquid nitrogen. V is shortened by 0 bases, J by 4 bases, and the region joining them spans 12 bases. CDR1 SGHRS and CDR2 YFSETQ are derived from the germline V gene. The CDR3, cysteine through phenylalanine, is 15 amino acids long. Of the read, only the CDR3 DNA is kept; its 45 bases are in frame from base 1. TCR CDR3 regions were amplified from genomic DNA by multiplex PCR using the deep immunoSEQ assay. Genomic DNA extracted from each cell subset was distributed evenly over all wells of several immunoSEQ 96-well plates, and each plate served as one replicate. Each replicate PCR for unsorted PBMC received roughly 300 ng genomic DNA, equal to about 30,000 T cell genomes. Genomic DNA from unsorted PBMC was sequenced over ten immunoSEQ deep assay plates. Purified libraries were measured with a Qubit 3.0 fluorometer, size-checked on a Bioanalyzer 2100, and measured again with the KAPA Library Quantification kit. Every immunoSEQ 96-well plate was sequenced on a dedicated single-read 150-cycle Illumina NextSeq 550 flow cell. The original pipeline was this. Because only junctional sequences without quality scores were contained in the immunoSEQ output, filtering matching that applied to full-length reads could not be performed. Sequences were annotated with PyIR, a Python wrapper for IgBLAST v1.9, using IMGT germline references to assign V/J genes and CDR3. Any read was removed if the V/J assignment was weak (E-value above 1e-6), the CDR3 was missing, or the read contained stop codons, out-of-frame junctions, or ambiguous translated residues. V3J clonotypes were defined by identical inferred V gene, J gene, and CDR3 amino acid sequence. To compute the percentage overlap between repertoires, the number of shared unique clonotypes was divided by the size of the smaller repertoire. Three approaches were used to assess repertoire richness: RTK rarefaction, the Chao1 estimator, and Recon v2.1 estimates of unobserved clonotypes. TCRdb carries this immuneACCESS record with in-frame sequences only. Its versions omit some clonotypes, under half of them owing to an unresolved V gene in the studies checked, with the rest unexplained. The V and J calls and the clone size are those of that table, but D and trimming were determined from the DNA. This sample comprises roughly 500,000 clones, 76% of them detected only once. The ten most abundant clones make up roughly 13% of the sample.

Study-wide conclusions, independent of this receptor: The small number of donors limited the genetic and exposure-history diversity represented. Pairwise subsampling indicated that sequencing depth was expected to affect the degree of clonotype sharing among donors. Sampling was restricted to blood, and TCR repertoires in tissues likely differ from the TCR repertoires found in blood.

This clonotype was obtained from a middle-aged woman in good health. Some clones in this sample may be carry-over from other donors' samples. This sequence uses TRBV5-1 and TRBJ2-3; TRBD2 is a possible D gene, resting on 6 matching bases. The specimen was PBMCs. The base sequence is TGCGCCAGCAGCTTGGGCGGGGCGCTTCCAGATACGCAGTATTTT. It translates to CASSLGGALPDTQYF. Here the CDR3 is joined to the reference TRBV5-1 and TRBJ2-3 genes, and the full variable domain is: KAGVTQTPRYLIKTRGQQVTLSCSPISGHRSVSWYQQTPGQGLQFLFEYFSETQRNKGNFPGRFSGRQFSNSRSEMNVSTLELGDSALYLCASSLGGALPDTQYFGPGTRLTVL.